This T cell receptor (beta chain) stems from a study of blood T cell repertoires in COVID-19 (dated by TCRdb to 2020 to 2021). In terms of the full investigation: Collaborator samples came from the United States, Italy and Spain and covered acute and convalescent phases of COVID-19. Where HLA class I and class II types were available, the types were taken from metadata supplied by the sample provider, not from assay-based typing. Sample metadata almost always included a de-identified subject ID, COVID-19 status, age in years and sex. Subjects who had been exposed to COVID-19, were actively infected with it, or had recovered from it provided the deeply sampled blood TCRbeta repertoires that made up the dataset. The prospective study material was composed of cDNA or gDNA derived from T cells, B-cell-depleted T cells, or PBMCs. Samples were obtained from the ongoing ImmuneRACE study (first 160 participants) and from 1,000 to 1,500 subjects provided by 6 global collaborators. The repertoires were released in a freely available public database intended as a resource for research on the immune response to SARS-CoV-2. Overall results and qualifications from the work: Clinical and demographic metadata were provided uncurated, with the amount varying by source and participant.

TCRbeta CDR3 regions were amplified from genomic DNA using the immunoSEQ Assay, a bias-controlled multiplex PCR. On the study's bioinformatics: Nucleated cell counts per sample were estimated from amplification of reference gene primers within the assay. To quantify the absolute abundance of each unique TCRbeta CDR3 rearrangement, sequence reads were collapsed and filtered. For each sample, productive Simpson clonality was calculated as the square root of Simpson's diversity index over productive rearrangements. TCRdb provides this immuneACCESS table in a form limited to in-frame rearrangements. Some clones are lacking; in checked studies, under half of them reflect an unresolved V gene, and why the rest are absent is not known. V and J calls and clone size come straight from that table; D and trimming were deduced from the DNA. The sample records about 190,000 clones, nearly 90% of which are singletons. Together, the top ten hold 20% to 25% of the sample.

Whole blood was collected in K2EDTA tubes by collaborating institutions according to the institutions' own protocols. For TCRbeta analysis, collaborator samples were shipped as frozen whole blood, as isolated PBMCs, or as DNA extracted from either sample type. The germline V gene (reference sequence) yields LGHDT for CDR1 and YNNKEL for CDR2. The V and J ends are trimmed by 0 bases and 0 bases, leaving 6 bases between them. Measured from the cysteine to the phenylalanine, the CDR3 is 14 residues long. Kept here is only the CDR3 DNA, which spans 42 bases and is read in frame from base 1. Comments on this clone: It lacks a known antigen. Base qualities are not provided; no much larger clone lies one nucleotide away.

The material sequenced was peripheral blood. The sequence derives from a man aged 55-75 years with active or convalescent COVID-19. The chain is made from TRBV3-1 (or the pseudogene TRBV3-2) and TRBJ2-7; no D gene is confidently identified. The DNA sequence is TGTGCCAGCAGCCAAGATGATAGCTCCTACGAGCAGTACTTC. Its protein product is CASSQDDSSYEQYF.